This T cell receptor (beta chain) is from a study of CD8+ T cells in alopecia areata. The length of the CDR3 is 14 residues. Unmatched junction bases numbered 4, after V lost 5 bases and J lost 2 bases. Germline CDR1 is MNHEY and CDR2 is SVGAGI. Treatment meaning: oral pan-JAK inhibitor, 5-10 mg twice daily. cDNA serving as the sequencing template came from extracted, reverse transcribed RNA. Measured with immunoSEQ multiplex PCR; TCRdb has only the in-frame clones, and not every one. The table has some 150,000 clones, 80% to 90% seen once. The sequencing used CD8+ T cells sorted from blood, collected at week 4, from a patient treated with tofacitinib. J is TRBJ2-5 and V is TRBV6-5; 8 nucleotides match TRBD2. The clonotype was recovered from a human donor with alopecia areata. CDR3 in amino acids: CASSRAGAQETQYF. The CDR3 DNA follows: TGTGCCAGCAGTAGAGCGGGAGCGCAAGAGACCCAGTACTTC.